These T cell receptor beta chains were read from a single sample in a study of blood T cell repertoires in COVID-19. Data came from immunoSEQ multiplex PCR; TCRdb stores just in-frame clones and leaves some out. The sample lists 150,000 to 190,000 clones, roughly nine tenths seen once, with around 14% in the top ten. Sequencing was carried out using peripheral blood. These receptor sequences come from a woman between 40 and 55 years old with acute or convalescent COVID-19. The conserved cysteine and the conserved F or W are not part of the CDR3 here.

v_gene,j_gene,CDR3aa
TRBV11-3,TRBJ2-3,ASAEGTDTQY
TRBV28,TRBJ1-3,ASRDRGNSGNTIY
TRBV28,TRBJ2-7,ASWGLGTYEQY
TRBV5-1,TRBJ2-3,ASSLARGADTQY
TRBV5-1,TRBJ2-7,ASSLETSGLTTKQY
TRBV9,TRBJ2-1,ASSSSSGVAYNEQF
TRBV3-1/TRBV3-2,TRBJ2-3,ASSHTGGWTDTQY
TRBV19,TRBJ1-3,ASSTGAAGNTIY
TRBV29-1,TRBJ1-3,SGAHGGPGNTIY
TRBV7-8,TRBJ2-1,ASSLGASGVYNEQF
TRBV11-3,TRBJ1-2,ASSFPGQGYGYT
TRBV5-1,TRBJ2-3,ASRASTDTQY
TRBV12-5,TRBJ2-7,GNPPTGTVSYEQY
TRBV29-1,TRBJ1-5,SATQGSGNQPQH
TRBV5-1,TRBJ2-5,ASSLYSDRGKETQY
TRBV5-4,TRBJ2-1,ASSGPLAGVNPNEQF
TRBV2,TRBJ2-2,ASSEVLNTGELF
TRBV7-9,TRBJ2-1,ASSPTSWVQF
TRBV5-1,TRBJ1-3,ASSWAGEAGNTIY
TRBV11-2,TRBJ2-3,ASSLDQWAGNTDTQY
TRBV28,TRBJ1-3,ASSLYYRTGNTIY
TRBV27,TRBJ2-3,ASRLAGGPLPDTQY